Below are 20 T cell receptor beta chains sequenced from a single sample in a study of OX40 agonist ivuxolimab in advanced cancers. The assay was immunoSEQ multiplex PCR, and TCRdb's table has in-frame clones only and misses some. The sample has about 98,000 clones; around 94% are singletons. The sample consisted of CD4+ or CD8+ T cells sorted from blood, taken in a trial of the OX40 agonist ivuxolimab. These receptor sequences come from an adult with an advanced solid tumor such as melanoma, head and neck, liver or kidney cancer.

Notes on this clone: The junction departs from germline at one end; a sequencing error may be responsible. The chain combines TRBV6-5 with TRBJ2-5; weak D call: TRBD1 (5 bases). This CDR3 comprises 13 residues. Germline V gene lookup returns CDR1 MNHEY and CDR2 SVGAGI. The CDR3 region has the DNA TGTGCCAGCAGTTACTCGTCCAGGGCGGCCTGCGACTTC. Protein sequence: CASSYSSRAACDF.

The chain recombines TRBV6-5 with TRBJ2-3; the D gene is possibly TRBD1 (6 bases). This CDR3 is 16 amino acids long. Trimming took off 2 bases at V and 2 bases at J, with 14 bases between the two ends. Germline CDR1 is MNHEY and CDR2 is SVGAGI. This CDR3 is CASSYQTGIVTDTQYF. CDR3 nucleotides: TGTGCCAGCAGTTACCAAACAGGGATAGTCACAGATACGCAGTATTTT.

The chain has TRBV6-6 and TRBJ1-2; unclear D gene. Looked up from germline, CDR1 is MNHNY and CDR2 is SVGAGI (reference sequence). This CDR3 region has 10 residues. Between the trimmed V and J ends, which lost 4 bases and 8 bases, there was a span of 5 bases. The CDR3 DNA is TGTGCCAGCAGTTCCTTCGGCTACACCTTC. It specifies CASSSFGYTF.

The genes are TRBV10-3 and TRBJ1-6; perhaps TRBD1 as D (5 bases). The germline V and J ends were trimmed by 4 bases and 3 bases, with 10 bases remaining between them. Germline CDR1 ENHRY, CDR2 SYGVKD. The CDR3 sequence is 15 residues long. CDR3 residues: CAISGGEIYNSPLHF. The DNA for the CDR3 is TGTGCCATCAGTGGGGGGGAGATCTATAATTCACCCCTCCACTTT.

V gene TRBV9 combines with J gene TRBJ2-1, with a tentative D call TRBD2 (6 bases). Trimming removed 0 bases at V and 3 bases at J, with 10 bases between. Looked up from germline, CDR1 is SGDLS and CDR2 is YYNGEE. CDR3 size: 15 residues. CDR3 residues: CASSVDGSHYNEQFF. CDR3 DNA: TGTGCCAGCAGCGTAGACGGGAGCCACTACAATGAGCAGTTCTTC.

The chain joins TRBV29-1 to TRBJ2-1, with 10 bases fitting TRBD2. Germline V CDR1 and CDR2: SQVTM, ANQGSEA. This CDR3 spans 16 amino acids. V dropped 6 bases and J dropped 7; count of bases not matched to a gene: 15. The CDR3 spells CSVDQGGLADGNEQFF. As DNA, the CDR3 is TGCAGCGTGGATCAAGGAGGACTAGCGGACGGGAATGAGCAGTTCTTC.

The V and J genes are TRBV28 and TRBJ2-3; TRBD2 matches 15 bases. The V gene end was trimmed by 3 bases and the J gene end by 0 bases; junction bases not matched to a gene: 1. This CDR3 is 17 amino acids long. Looked up from germline, CDR1 is MDHEN and CDR2 is SYDVKM. The CDR3, as DNA: TGTGCCAGCAGTTTTGGGACTAGCGGGGGGAGCACAGATACGCAGTATTTT. It specifies CASSFGTSGGSTDTQYF.

This clone was found once. The CDR3 loop reads CASSSERQGQYF. The DNA for the CDR3 is TGTGCCAGCTCGTCCGAGAGACAGGGCCAGTATTTT. The rearrangement uses TRBV7-9 and TRBJ2-3; 7 bases are a match to TRBD1. Trimming cost V 8 bases and J 12 bases; bases outside gene matches: 11. The germline CDR1 and CDR2 sequences are SEHNR and FQNEAQ (reference sequence). The CDR3 extends over 12 amino acids.

The CDR3 sequence: CASTWGGANEKLFF. The CDR3 DNA is TGTGCCAGCACTTGGGGTGGGGCTAATGAAAAACTGTTTTTT. The J gene is TRBJ1-4, the V gene TRBV28, with unresolved D. CDR1 is MDHEN and CDR2 is SYDVKM in the germline V gene. Trimming cost V 7 bases and J 3 bases, with 12 bases left between them. The CDR3 is 14 amino acids.

The rearrangement links TRBV7-2 to TRBJ1-5, with 7 bases identical to TRBD1. With V trimmed by 4 bases and J by 5 bases, 5 bases remained unmatched. This CDR3 contains 14 residues. Germline assignment: CDR1 SGHTA and CDR2 FQGNSA. This chain's CDR3 is CASSSTGSHQPQHF. The CDR3 DNA reads as TGTGCCAGCAGCTCGACAGGGTCCCATCAGCCCCAGCATTTT.

The chain recombines TRBV6-1 with TRBJ2-3; 8 nucleotides align to TRBD1. The CDR3 has 14 amino acids. The ends lost 3 bases at V and 3 bases at J; junction bases unmatched: 2. Germline V gene data show CDR1 as MNHNS and CDR2 as SASEGT. The CDR3 region has the DNA TGTGCCAGCAGTGACCAGGGGGCAACAGATACGCAGTATTTT. Protein product: CASSDQGATDTQYF.

The CDR3 region has the DNA TGTGCCAGCAGCTTGGGGATATACCCGGGGAATGAAAAACTGTTTTTT. It codes for CASSLGIYPGNEKLFF. V is TRBV7-2 and J is TRBJ1-4; no clear D gene. With 3 bases removed from V and 5 bases from J, the gap between germline ends came to 16 bases. There are 16 residues in the CDR3. Looked up from germline, CDR1 is SGHTA and CDR2 is FQGNSA. The full variable domain, completed using reference TRBV7-2 and TRBJ1-4, is GAGVSQSPSNKVTEKGKDVELRCDPISGHTALYWYRQSLGQGLEFLIYFQGNSAPDKSGLPSDRFSAERTGGSVSTLTIQRTQQEDSAVYLCASSLGIYPGNEKLFFGSGTQLSVL.

The chain links TRBV7-8 to TRBJ2-7; 8 nucleotides align to TRBD1. The CDR3 length is 13 residues. V lost 3 bases, J lost 7 bases, and 5 bases stayed unmatched. Germline CDR1 SGHVS, CDR2 FQNEAQ. The CDR3 DNA is TGTGCCAGCAGCTTGACAGGGGTCGGTGAGCAGTACGTC. The encoded protein is CASSLTGVGEQYV.

The gene calls are TRBV19 and TRBJ1-1; D remains ambiguous. The CDR3 sequence is 13 residues long. Trimming took off 2 bases at V and 8 bases at J, with 12 bases between the two ends. Germline assignment: CDR1 LNHDA and CDR2 SQIVND (reference sequence). The CDR3 DNA reads TGTGCCAGTAGTATAAAAGGATCGGGGGAAGCTTTCTTT. This gives the protein CASSIKGSGEAFF.

This chain connects TRBV6-1 to TRBJ1-4; D gene ambiguous. CDR1 and CDR2 (germline): MNHNS, SASEGT. The CDR3 length is 11 residues. The germline V and J ends were trimmed by 6 bases and 5 bases, with 4 bases remaining between them. The CDR3, as DNA: TGTGCCAGCAGCTTAAATGAAAAACTGTTTTTT. It specifies CASSLNEKLFF.

The chain joins TRBV6-5 to TRBJ2-3, with D possibly being TRBD2 (5 bases). The CDR3 loop spans 13 amino acids. Trimming shortened V by 6 bases and J by 9 bases, and 16 bases separated the two germline ends. Germline-derived CDR1 and CDR2 are MNHEY and SVGAGI. CDR3 in DNA: TGTGCCAGCAGATTCGATAGCGATAGCACGCAGTATTTT. This codes for CASRFDSDSTQYF.

V is TRBV19 and J is TRBJ1-2; D is possibly TRBD1 (5 bases). The germline CDR1 and CDR2 sequences are LNHDA and SQIVND (reference sequence). The CDR3 is 14 amino acids. Trimming removed 3 bases from V and 1 base from J, with 9 bases in between. This chain's CDR3 is CASSMTGDNYGYTF. The DNA of the CDR3 is TGTGCCAGTAGTATGACGGGGGATAACTATGGCTACACCTTC.

In DNA, the CDR3 is TGTGCCAGCAGTTTAGTAGGGACTCACAGCGATGAGCAGTTCTTC. Protein: CASSLVGTHSDEQFF. This sequence joins TRBV28 and TRBJ2-1, with a possible D match to TRBD2 (6 bases). Germline CDR1 and CDR2: MDHEN and SYDVKM. Trimming took 2 bases from V and 8 from J, leaving 16 bases between them. The CDR3 contains 15 residues.

The rearrangement uses TRBV5-5 and TRBJ1-5, with 10 bases lining up with TRBD1. This CDR3 has 16 amino acids. CDR1 and CDR2 from the germline V gene are SGHKS and YYEKEE (reference sequence). Germline trimming cut 3 bases from V and 11 bases from J; bases unmatched to any gene: 14. In nucleotides, the CDR3 is TGTGCCAGCAGCTCCCTCCCGGGACAGGGGCTCTCGGCCCAGCATTTT. Protein: CASSSLPGQGLSAQHF.

The chain joins TRBV7-2 to TRBJ1-3; D is unresolved. V lost 3 bases and J 3 bases, leaving 9 bases between the germline ends. CDR1 SGHTA and CDR2 FQGNSA come from the germline V gene. The CDR3 spans 14 residues. DNA for the CDR3: TGTGCCAGCAGCTTGAAGGCAGATGGAAACACCATATATTTT. Translation: CASSLKADGNTIYF.